This entry lists 20 T cell receptor beta chains sequenced from one sample in a study of T cells in tumors and immune-related adverse events. Using immunoSEQ multiplex PCR, the repertoire was profiled, and TCRdb retains in-frame clones only, with some absent. The data show some 10,000 clones, 80% to 95% seen once. The sample was lymph node tissue, taken from a patient treated with anti-PD-1 therapy. These receptor sequences come from a female donor with metastatic renal cell carcinoma.

This clone was picked up one time. Within the sample, other DNA sequences also encode this same CDR3. The genes are TRBV10-1 and TRBJ2-3, with TRBD2 matching over 9 bases. The CDR3 loop spans 16 amino acids. The germline V gene has CDR1 WNHNN and CDR2 SYGVQD (reference sequence). V was pared by 6 bases and J by 2 bases, with 9 bases of the junction left unmatched. The CDR3 nucleotides read TGCGCCAGCAGCGAACAGACTAGCGGAAACACAGATACGCAGTATTTT. Translation gives CASSEQTSGNTDTQYF.

DNA for the CDR3: TGTGCCAGCAGCTCCCTGACAGGAGTGGGTTATGGCTACACCTTC. Protein product: CASSSLTGVGYGYTF. The chain carries TRBV11-2 and TRBJ1-2, with D perhaps matching TRBD1 (6 bases). Germline loops: CDR1 SGHAT, CDR2 FQNNGV. Trimming cost V 4 bases and J 5 bases, with 17 bases left between them. This CDR3 comprises 15 residues. Variable domain in full (rest from reference TRBV11-2 and TRBJ1-2): EAGVAQSPRYKIIEKRQSVAFWCNPISGHATLYWYQQILGQGPKLLIQFQNNGVVDDSQLPKDRFSAERLKGVDSTLKIQPAKLEDSAVYLCASSSLTGVGYGYTFGSGTRLTVV.

The chain has TRBV9 and TRBJ2-1, with TRBD2 matching 9 bases. V trimming: 3 bases; J trimming: 6 bases; junction bases outside the gene matches: 7. CDR1 is SGDLS, CDR2 YYNGEE, per germline. There are 15 residues in the CDR3. Written as DNA, the CDR3 is TGTGCCAGCAGCGCACCCGGGACTAGCAGCAATGAGCAGTTCTTC. Amino acid sequence: CASSAPGTSSNEQFF.

The chain carries TRBV5-1 and TRBJ2-1, with D hard to call. CDR1 and CDR2 from the germline V gene are SGHRS and YFSETQ. Trimming shortened V by 4 bases and J by 5 bases, and 19 bases separated the two germline ends. The CDR3 length is 16 residues. CDR3 in amino acids: CASSQAISFRDNEQFF. CDR3 bases: TGCGCCAGCAGCCAAGCTATAAGCTTCCGGGACAATGAGCAGTTCTTC.

The chain combines TRBV19 with TRBJ1-1; D not certain. V was pared by 6 bases and J by 2 bases, with 16 bases between. This CDR3 region has 15 residues. CDR1 and CDR2 from the germline V gene are LNHDA and SQIVND (reference sequence). CDR3 protein: CASSILDLGNTEAFF. CDR3 nucleotides: TGTGCCAGTAGCATATTAGACCTGGGAAACACTGAAGCTTTCTTT.

This sequence joins TRBV10-3 and TRBJ2-2, with 10 bases aligning to TRBD1. Germline V gives CDR1 ENHRY, CDR2 SYGVKD. The V segment lost 7 bases and the J segment 4 bases; nucleotides outside the gene matches: 3. This CDR3 has 14 residues. In DNA form, the CDR3 reads TGTGCCATCAAAGGACAGGGGGGCACCGGGGAGCTGTTTTTT. The encoded protein is CAIKGQGGTGELFF.

In this sample, this clone turned up a few times. The chain has TRBV7-9 and TRBJ1-2; TRBD1 aligns across 9 bases. The CDR3 contains 14 residues. V lost 5 bases and J lost 5; bases outside the gene matches: 6. Germline V gives CDR1 SEHNR, CDR2 FQNEAQ (reference sequence). CDR3 region: CASSPPDRGYGYTF. CDR3 DNA sequence: TGTGCCAGCAGCCCACCCGACAGGGGGTATGGCTACACCTTC.

V usage is TRBV7-8 and J usage is TRBJ1-1, with D uncertain. This CDR3 contains 14 residues. V was shortened by 5 bases and J by 0 bases, with 10 bases between the two germline ends. Per the germline V gene, CDR1 is SGHVS and CDR2 is FQNEAQ. The CDR3 spells CASSLNGLNTEAFF. Here the CDR3 DNA reads TGTGCCAGCAGCCTTAACGGTCTGAACACTGAAGCTTTCTTT.

The chain joins TRBV6-5 to TRBJ2-1, with 8 bases identical to TRBD1. Germline CDR1 and CDR2: MNHEY and SVGAGI. J was trimmed by 7 bases and V by 7 bases; bases with no gene match: 12. CDR3 length: 15 amino acids. The CDR3: CASTPVTGAGNEQFF. The CDR3 DNA reads TGTGCCAGCACCCCCGTGACAGGGGCCGGGAATGAGCAGTTCTTC.

This chain joins TRBV5-6 and TRBJ1-2; no clear D gene. The CDR3 is made up of 13 amino acids. Germline V gives CDR1 SGHDT, CDR2 YYEEEE. Trimming pared 0 bases from V and 8 bases from J, leaving 11 bases between. CDR3 amino acids: CASSLGDRRGYTF. The CDR3 DNA sequence: TGTGCCAGCAGCTTGGGGGATCGTCGCGGCTACACCTTC.

V gene TRBV18 combines with J gene TRBJ1-4; D not resolved. The CDR3 sequence is 13 residues long. The V end lost 3 bases, the J end lost 6 bases, and 8 bases lay between the germline ends. CDR1 and CDR2 (germline): KGHSH, LQKENI. The CDR3 reads CASSPMRDEKLFF. DNA for the CDR3: TGTGCCAGCTCACCGATGCGGGATGAAAAACTGTTTTTT. Drawing the rest from reference TRBV18 and TRBJ1-4, the complete variable domain is NAGVMQNPRHLVRRRGQEARLRCSPMKGHSHVYWYRQLPEEGLKFMVYLQKENIIDESGMPKERFSAEFPKEGPSILRIQQVVRGDSAAYFCASSPMRDEKLFFGSGTQLSVL.

The genes are TRBV28 and TRBJ2-7; the D call may be TRBD1 or TRBD2 (6 bases each). V was clipped by 5 bases and J by 1 base, with 12 bases between them. CDR1 MDHEN and CDR2 SYDVKM come from the germline V gene. The CDR3 length is 14 residues. The CDR3 is CASSPGGISYEQYF. For the CDR3, the DNA is TGTGCCAGCAGTCCCGGGGGCATTTCCTACGAGCAGTACTTC.

This sequence joins TRBV19 and TRBJ2-4; TRBD1 matches at 8 bases. V shed 4 bases and J 8 bases; nucleotides not matched to a gene: 4. This CDR3 region has 13 residues. Germline V gene lookup returns CDR1 LNHDA and CDR2 SQIVND (reference sequence). CDR3 residues: CASSKGQGDIQYF. As DNA, the CDR3 is TGTGCCAGTAGTAAAGGACAGGGAGACATTCAGTACTTC.

The genes are TRBV5-6 and TRBJ1-2; weak D call: TRBD1 (6 bases). Trimming took 3 bases from V and 5 from J, leaving 8 bases between them. This CDR3 is built from 12 residues. The V gene's germline CDR1 is SGHDT and CDR2 YYEEEE. In DNA, the CDR3 is TGTGCCAGCAGCTCCCAGGGGTATGGCTACACCTTC. Its translation: CASSSQGYGYTF.

The rearrangement links TRBV6-5 to TRBJ1-2; no reliable D call. Trimming shortened V by 0 bases and J by 3 bases, and 14 bases separated the two germline ends. Looked up from germline, CDR1 is MNHEY and CDR2 is SVGAGI. The CDR3 consists of 16 residues. CDR3 sequence reads: CASSYSPYGVHYGYTF. The CDR3 nucleotides read TGTGCCAGCAGTTACTCCCCCTATGGGGTGCACTATGGCTACACCTTC.

The chain couples TRBV11-2 to TRBJ2-1; 12 nucleotides align to TRBD2. V was pared by 0 bases and J by 9 bases, with 6 bases of the junction left unmatched. Germline V gives CDR1 SGHAT, CDR2 FQNNGV. The CDR3 is made up of 16 amino acids. The CDR3 is CASSLEASGRAGEQFF. The DNA of the CDR3 is TGTGCCAGCAGCTTAGAGGCTAGCGGGAGGGCCGGTGAGCAGTTCTTC.

This clone was counted a single time. The CDR3 coding sequence is TGCGCCAGCACCGGCCCCGGGGCCAACGTCCTGACTTTC. Encoded protein: CASTGPGANVLTF. The chain recombines TRBV5-1 with TRBJ2-6; D gene uncertain. From germline, CDR1 is SGHRS and CDR2 YFSETQ. The V gene lost 6 bases and the J gene lost 4 bases, with 8 bases spanning the gap. The CDR3 has 13 amino acids.

The chain has TRBV4-3 and TRBJ1-3; perhaps TRBD1 as D (5 bases). The CDR3 runs 17 residues. The V gene's germline CDR1 is LGHNA and CDR2 YSLEER. V was trimmed by 2 bases and J by 0 bases, leaving 14 bases between them. CDR3 amino acids: CASSQSKGLHSGNTIYF. The DNA of the CDR3 is TGCGCCAGCAGCCAAAGTAAGGGGTTACACTCTGGAAACACCATATATTTT.

The chain combines TRBV5-4 with TRBJ1-3; D is uncertain. Trimming pared 4 bases from V and 0 bases from J, leaving 5 bases between. Per the germline V gene, CDR1 is SGHNT and CDR2 is YYREEE (reference sequence). This CDR3 comprises 13 residues. The CDR3 nucleotides are TGTGCCAGCAGCGGGATCTCTGGAAACACCATATATTTT. Translating it yields CASSGISGNTIYF.

The chain has TRBV2 and TRBJ2-5; D assignment may be TRBD1 or TRBD2 (6 bases each). Trimming cost V 7 bases and J 5 bases, with 8 bases left between them. Germline CDR1 reads SNHLY; CDR2 reads FYNNEI. CDR3 size: 11 residues. The CDR3 protein is CASKGGETQYF. The DNA for the CDR3 is TGTGCCAGCAAAGGGGGGGAGACCCAGTACTTC.